One sample yielded the 11 T cell receptor beta chains listed below, sequenced in a study of cytomegalovirus exposure and HLA in healthy donors. PCR used 60 Vbeta primers and 13 Jbeta primers. TCRdb keeps only in-frame clones here, not all; method: immunoSEQ multiplex PCR. Of 100,000 or so clones listed, roughly 82% were seen once; the top ten hold around 1.2%. Sample: PBMCs. These receptors were taken from a young woman in good health and CMV-seronegative.

The chain has TRBV10-1 and TRBJ2-2; D remains unclear. CDR3 length equals 13 residues. Germline CDR1 and CDR2: WNHNN and SYGVQD (reference sequence). The V and J ends lost 4 bases and 2 bases respectively, with 5 bases between them. The CDR3, as DNA: TGCGCCAGCAGTGGGCCCAACACCGGGGAGCTGTTTTTT. The encoded protein is CASSGPNTGELFF.

V is TRBV6-1 and J is TRBJ2-7, with 8 bases aligning to TRBD2. V was clipped by 2 bases and J by 0 bases; unmatched bases: 6. Germline loops: CDR1 MNHNS, CDR2 SASEGT. This CDR3 contains 16 residues. CDR3 region: CASSESSGSPSYEQYF. The CDR3 bases are TGTGCCAGCAGTGAATCCAGCGGGAGCCCCTCCTACGAGCAGTACTTC.

This chain uses TRBV5-1 with TRBJ2-2, with 10 bases aligning to TRBD2. The CDR3 sequence is 16 residues long. Germline V gene sequence: CDR1 SGHRS, CDR2 YFSETQ. The J segment lost 1 base and the V segment lost 2 bases, leaving 2 bases of the junction unmatched. This CDR3 reads CASSFSSGRNTGELFF. The CDR3 DNA reads as TGCGCCAGCAGCTTCTCTAGCGGGAGGAACACCGGGGAGCTGTTTTTT.

This rearrangement joins TRBV4-3 to TRBJ2-3; 10 nucleotides agree with TRBD2. The germline V gene has CDR1 LGHNA and CDR2 YSLEER. The CDR3 is made up of 15 amino acids. V lost 1 base to trimming and J lost 3 bases; unmatched junction nucleotides: 1. The chain's CDR3 is CASSQAGLATDTQYF. The CDR3 DNA is TGCGCCAGCAGCCAAGCGGGACTAGCGACAGATACGCAGTATTTT.

The chain joins TRBV2 to TRBJ2-3; 11 positions match TRBD2. Trimming took 6 bases from V and 0 from J; bases not matched to a gene: 2. CDR1 is SNHLY and CDR2 is FYNNEI in the germline V gene. This CDR3 spans 15 amino acids. The CDR3 nucleotides read TGTGCCAGCAGGGGGACTAGCGGTAGCACAGATACGCAGTATTTT. This sequence encodes CASRGTSGSTDTQYF.

The V and J genes are TRBV27 and TRBJ2-1; 9 bases are a match to TRBD2. CDR3 length: 16 amino acids. Per germline, CDR1 MNHEY and CDR2 SMNVEV (reference sequence). V lost 3 bases to trimming and J lost 1 base; unmatched junction nucleotides: 4. The DNA of the CDR3 is TGTGCCAGCAGTTTGACGCTAGCGGGATCCTACAATGAGCAGTTCTTC. Translated, it gives CASSLTLAGSYNEQFF.

The J gene is TRBJ1-2, the V gene TRBV28, with 7 positions matching TRBD1. V dropped 5 bases and J dropped 2; count of bases not matched to a gene: 8. The CDR3 runs to 15 residues. CDR1 MDHEN and CDR2 SYDVKM come from the germline V gene. The CDR3 here is CASSTQGDSNYGYTF. CDR3 nucleotides: TGTGCCAGCAGTACCCAGGGGGACTCGAACTATGGCTACACCTTC.

V is TRBV6-1 and J is TRBJ1-5; 9 positions agree with TRBD1. The V segment lost 3 bases and the J segment 2 bases; nucleotides outside the gene matches: 5. There are 16 residues in the CDR3. The germline CDR1 and CDR2 sequences are MNHNS and SASEGT. CDR3 loop: CASSEPRTGGNQPQHF. As DNA, the CDR3 is TGTGCCAGCAGTGAGCCAAGGACAGGGGGCAATCAGCCCCAGCATTTT.

Only one count was recorded for this clone. The chain is built from TRBV2 and TRBJ2-7; D is unresolved. The V and J ends lost 3 bases and 4 bases respectively, with 13 bases between them. Germline V gene sequence: CDR1 SNHLY, CDR2 FYNNEI. This CDR3 is 14 amino acids long. CDR3 region: CASSELPSTYEQYF. The CDR3 DNA reads as TGTGCCAGCAGTGAGTTGCCTTCTACGTACGAGCAGTACTTC.

The V call is TRBV7-2, the J call TRBJ1-1; unclear D gene. The CDR3 is 13 amino acids. V was pared by 1 base and J by 8 bases, with 11 bases between. Germline CDR1 SGHTA, CDR2 FQGNSA. The CDR3 loop is CASSLVFQAEAFF. The CDR3 region has the DNA TGTGCCAGCAGCTTAGTATTCCAGGCCGAAGCTTTCTTT. Combining the CDR3 with reference TRBV7-2 and TRBJ1-1 gives the whole variable domain GAGVSQSPSNKVTEKGKDVELRCDPISGHTALYWYRQSLGQGLEFLIYFQGNSAPDKSGLPSDRFSAERTGGSVSTLTIQRTQQEDSAVYLCASSLVFQAEAFFGQGTRLTVV.

The CDR3 protein is CASSNPGRGAFF. CDR3 in DNA: TGTGCCAGCAGCAACCCTGGGAGGGGAGCTTTCTTT. The rearrangement uses TRBV21-1 and TRBJ1-1. TRBV21-1 is a documented pseudogene. There are 12 residues in the CDR3.